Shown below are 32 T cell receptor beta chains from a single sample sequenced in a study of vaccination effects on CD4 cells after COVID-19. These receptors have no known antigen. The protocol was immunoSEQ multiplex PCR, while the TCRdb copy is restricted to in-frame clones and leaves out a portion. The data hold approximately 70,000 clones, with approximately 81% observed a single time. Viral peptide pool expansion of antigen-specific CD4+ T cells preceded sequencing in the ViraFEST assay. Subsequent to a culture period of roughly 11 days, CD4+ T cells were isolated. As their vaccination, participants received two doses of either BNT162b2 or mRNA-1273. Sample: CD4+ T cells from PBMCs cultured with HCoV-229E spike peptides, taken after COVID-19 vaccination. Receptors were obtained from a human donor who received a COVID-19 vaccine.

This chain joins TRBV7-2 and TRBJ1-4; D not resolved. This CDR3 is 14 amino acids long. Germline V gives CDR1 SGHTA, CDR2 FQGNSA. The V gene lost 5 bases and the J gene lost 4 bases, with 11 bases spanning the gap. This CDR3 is CASSRTYDNEKLFF. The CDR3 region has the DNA TGTGCCAGCAGCCGGACTTATGATAATGAAAAACTGTTTTTT. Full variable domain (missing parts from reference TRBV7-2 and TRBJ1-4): GAGVSQSPSNKVTEKGKDVELRCDPISGHTALYWYRQSLGQGLEFLIYFQGNSAPDKSGLPSDRFSAERTGGSVSTLTIQRTQQEDSAVYLCASSRTYDNEKLFFGSGTQLSVL.

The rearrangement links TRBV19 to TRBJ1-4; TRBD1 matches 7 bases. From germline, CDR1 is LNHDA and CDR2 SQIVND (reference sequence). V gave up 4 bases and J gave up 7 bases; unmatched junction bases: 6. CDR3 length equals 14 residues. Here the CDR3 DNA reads TGTGCCAGTAGTAGGGCAGACAGGGTTGAAAAACTGTTTTTT. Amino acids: CASSRADRVEKLFF.

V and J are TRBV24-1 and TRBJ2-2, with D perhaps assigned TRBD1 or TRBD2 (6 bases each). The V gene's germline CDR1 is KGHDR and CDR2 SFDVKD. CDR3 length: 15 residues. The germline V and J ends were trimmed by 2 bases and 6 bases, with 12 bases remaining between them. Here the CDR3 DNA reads TGTGCCACCAGTGATTCTCGGGGGCCGGCCGGGGAGCTGTTTTTT. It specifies CATSDSRGPAGELFF.

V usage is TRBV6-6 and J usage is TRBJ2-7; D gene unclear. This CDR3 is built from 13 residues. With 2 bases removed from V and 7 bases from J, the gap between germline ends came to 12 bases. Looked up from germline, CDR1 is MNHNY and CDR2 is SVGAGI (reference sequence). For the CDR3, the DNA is TGTGCCAGCAGTTACCGTTTGATGGGGGAGCAGTACGTC. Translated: CASSYRLMGEQYV.

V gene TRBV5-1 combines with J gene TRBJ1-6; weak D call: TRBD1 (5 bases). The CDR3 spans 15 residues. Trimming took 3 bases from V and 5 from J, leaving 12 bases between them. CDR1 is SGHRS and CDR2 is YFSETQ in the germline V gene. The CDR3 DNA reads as TGCGCCAGCAGCTCGGGACGGAAAGATAATTCACCCCTCCACTTT. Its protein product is CASSSGRKDNSPLHF.

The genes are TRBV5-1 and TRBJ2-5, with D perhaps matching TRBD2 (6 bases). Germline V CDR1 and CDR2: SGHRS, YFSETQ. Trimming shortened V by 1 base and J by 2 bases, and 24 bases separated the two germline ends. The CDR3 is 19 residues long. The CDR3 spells CASSLIIVSGVSLQETQYF. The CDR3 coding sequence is TGCGCCAGCAGCTTGATTATAGTTTCGGGAGTCAGCCTGCAAGAGACCCAGTACTTC.

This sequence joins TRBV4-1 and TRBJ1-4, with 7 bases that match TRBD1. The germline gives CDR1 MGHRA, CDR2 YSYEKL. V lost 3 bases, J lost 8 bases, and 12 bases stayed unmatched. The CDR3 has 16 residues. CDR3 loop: CASSQEGFQGEEKLFF. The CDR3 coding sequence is TGCGCCAGCAGCCAGGAAGGTTTCCAGGGGGAGGAAAAACTGTTTTTT.

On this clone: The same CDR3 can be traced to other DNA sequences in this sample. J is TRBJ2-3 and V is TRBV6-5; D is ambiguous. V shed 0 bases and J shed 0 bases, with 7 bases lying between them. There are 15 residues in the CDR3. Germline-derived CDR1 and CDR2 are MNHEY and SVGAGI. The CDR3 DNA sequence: TGTGCCAGCAGTTACTCGCGGCAGAGCACAGATACGCAGTATTTT. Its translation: CASSYSRQSTDTQYF.

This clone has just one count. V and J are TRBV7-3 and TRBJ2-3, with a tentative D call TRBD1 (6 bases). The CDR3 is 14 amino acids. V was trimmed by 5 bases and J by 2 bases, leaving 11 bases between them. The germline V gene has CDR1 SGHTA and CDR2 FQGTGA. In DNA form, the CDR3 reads TGTGCCAGCAGCCCCCAGGGGAACACAGATACGCAGTATTTT. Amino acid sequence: CASSPQGNTDTQYF.

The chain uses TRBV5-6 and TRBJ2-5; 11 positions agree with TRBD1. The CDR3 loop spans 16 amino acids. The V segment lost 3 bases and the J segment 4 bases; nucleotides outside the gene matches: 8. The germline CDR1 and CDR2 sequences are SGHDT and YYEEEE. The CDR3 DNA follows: TGTGCCAGCAGCTCCCTTCCGGGACAGGGGGGAGAGACCCAGTACTTC. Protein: CASSSLPGQGGETQYF.

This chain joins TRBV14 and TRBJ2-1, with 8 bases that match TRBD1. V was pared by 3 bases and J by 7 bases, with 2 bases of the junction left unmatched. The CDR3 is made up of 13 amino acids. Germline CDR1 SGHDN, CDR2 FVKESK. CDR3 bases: TGTGCCAGCAGCCATCGACAGGGGAATGAGCAGTTCTTC. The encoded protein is CASSHRQGNEQFF. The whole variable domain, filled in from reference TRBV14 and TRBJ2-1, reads EAGVTQFPSHSVIEKGQTVTLRCDPISGHDNLYWYRRVMGKEIKFLLHFVKESKQDESGMPNNRFLAERTGGTYSTLKVQPAELEDSGVYFCASSHRQGNEQFFGPGTRLTVL.

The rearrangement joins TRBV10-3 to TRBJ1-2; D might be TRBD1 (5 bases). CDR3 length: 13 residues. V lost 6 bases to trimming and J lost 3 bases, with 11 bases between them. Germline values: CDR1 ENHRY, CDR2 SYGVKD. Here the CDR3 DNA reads TGTGCCATCAGCGCCGGGACCTACTATGGCTACACCTTC. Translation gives CAISAGTYYGYTF.

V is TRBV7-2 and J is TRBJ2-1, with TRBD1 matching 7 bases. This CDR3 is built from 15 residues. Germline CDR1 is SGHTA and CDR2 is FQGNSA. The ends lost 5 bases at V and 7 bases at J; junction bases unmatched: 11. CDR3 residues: CASSPQGSLANEQFF. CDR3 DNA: TGTGCCAGCAGCCCACAGGGGTCCCTCGCAAATGAGCAGTTCTTC.

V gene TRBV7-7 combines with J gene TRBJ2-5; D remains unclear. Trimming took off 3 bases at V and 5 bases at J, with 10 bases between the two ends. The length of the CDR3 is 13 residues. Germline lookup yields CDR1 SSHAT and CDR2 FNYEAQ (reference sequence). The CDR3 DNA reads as TGTGCCAGCAGCTTGACATCACTGGAGACCCAGTACTTC. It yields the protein CASSLTSLETQYF.

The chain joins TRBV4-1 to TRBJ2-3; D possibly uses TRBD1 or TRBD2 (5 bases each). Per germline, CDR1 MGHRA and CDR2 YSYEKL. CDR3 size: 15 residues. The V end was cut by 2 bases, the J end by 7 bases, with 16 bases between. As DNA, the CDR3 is TGCGCCAGCAGCCAACCTCGGGGCGCCCCTAATACGCAGTATTTT. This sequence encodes CASSQPRGAPNTQYF.

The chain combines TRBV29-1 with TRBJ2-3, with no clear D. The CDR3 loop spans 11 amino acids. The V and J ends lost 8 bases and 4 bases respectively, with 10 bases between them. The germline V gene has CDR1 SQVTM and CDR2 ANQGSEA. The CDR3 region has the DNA TGCAGCACTCGGCCGGCAGATACGCAGTATTTT. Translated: CSTRPADTQYF.

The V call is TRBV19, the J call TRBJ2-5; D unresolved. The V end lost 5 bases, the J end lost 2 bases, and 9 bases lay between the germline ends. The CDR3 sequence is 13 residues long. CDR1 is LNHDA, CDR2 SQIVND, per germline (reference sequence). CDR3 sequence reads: CASSPRTQETQYF. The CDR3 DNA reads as TGTGCCAGTAGTCCTCGGACGCAAGAGACCCAGTACTTC.

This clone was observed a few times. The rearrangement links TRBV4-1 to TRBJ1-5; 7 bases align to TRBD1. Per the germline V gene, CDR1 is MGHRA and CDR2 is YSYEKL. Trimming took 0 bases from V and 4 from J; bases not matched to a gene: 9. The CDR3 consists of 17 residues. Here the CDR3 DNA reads TGCGCCAGCAGCCAAGAAGGGGGCAGGGGAGGGAATCAGCCCCAGCATTTT. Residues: CASSQEGGRGGNQPQHF.

The CDR3 loop is CASSMGIRGSNQPQHF. CDR3 nucleotides: TGTGCCAGTAGTATGGGAATCAGGGGTAGCAATCAGCCCCAGCATTTT. The chain combines TRBV19 with TRBJ1-5; D is possibly TRBD1 (6 bases). The CDR3 is made up of 16 amino acids. Germline V CDR1 and CDR2: LNHDA, SQIVND (reference sequence). Trimming removed 3 bases at V and 0 bases at J, with 12 bases between.

DNA of the CDR3: TGTGCCAGCTCACCATATAGTTATTCGGACAGCCTTAATCAGCCCCAGCATTTT. It translates to CASSPYSYSDSLNQPQHF. The chain joins TRBV18 to TRBJ1-5, with D possibly TRBD1 on 6 matching bases. The V end lost 2 bases, the J end lost 4 bases, and 21 bases lay between the germline ends. Germline loops: CDR1 KGHSH, CDR2 LQKENI. This CDR3 has 18 residues.

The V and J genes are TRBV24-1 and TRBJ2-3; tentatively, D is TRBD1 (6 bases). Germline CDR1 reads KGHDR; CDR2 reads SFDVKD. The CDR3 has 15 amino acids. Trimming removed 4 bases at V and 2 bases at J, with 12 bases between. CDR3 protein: CATSDLGATTDTQYF. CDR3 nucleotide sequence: TGTGCCACCAGTGACTTGGGGGCCACCACAGATACGCAGTATTTT.

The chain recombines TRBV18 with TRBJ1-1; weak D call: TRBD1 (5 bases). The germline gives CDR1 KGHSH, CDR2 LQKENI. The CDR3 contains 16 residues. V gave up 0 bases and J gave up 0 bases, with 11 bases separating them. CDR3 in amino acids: CASSPPGVRVNTEAFF. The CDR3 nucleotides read TGTGCCAGCTCACCACCAGGGGTCCGGGTGAACACTGAAGCTTTCTTT.

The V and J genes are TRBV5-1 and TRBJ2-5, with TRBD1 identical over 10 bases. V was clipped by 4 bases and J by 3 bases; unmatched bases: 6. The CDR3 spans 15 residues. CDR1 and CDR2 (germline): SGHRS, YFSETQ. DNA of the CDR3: TGCGCCAGCAGCCTTATGACAGGGGGCGAAGAGACCCAGTACTTC. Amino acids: CASSLMTGGEETQYF. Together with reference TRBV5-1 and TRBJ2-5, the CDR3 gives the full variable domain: KAGVTQTPRYLIKTRGQQVTLSCSPISGHRSVSWYQQTPGQGLQFLFEYFSETQRNKGNFPGRFSGRQFSNSRSEMNVSTLELGDSALYLCASSLMTGGEETQYFGPGTRLLVL.

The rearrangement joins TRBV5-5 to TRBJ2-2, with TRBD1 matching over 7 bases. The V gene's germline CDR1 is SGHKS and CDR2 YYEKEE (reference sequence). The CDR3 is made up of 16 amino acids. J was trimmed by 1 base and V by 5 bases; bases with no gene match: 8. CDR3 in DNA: TGTGCCAGCAGGCAAACAGGGGACAGGAACACCGGGGAGCTGTTTTTT. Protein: CASRQTGDRNTGELFF.

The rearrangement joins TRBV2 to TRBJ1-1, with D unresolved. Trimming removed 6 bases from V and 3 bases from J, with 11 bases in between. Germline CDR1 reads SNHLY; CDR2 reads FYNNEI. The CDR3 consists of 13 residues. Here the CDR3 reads CASSRSRDTEAFF. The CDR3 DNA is TGTGCCAGCAGCAGAAGTCGGGACACTGAAGCTTTCTTT. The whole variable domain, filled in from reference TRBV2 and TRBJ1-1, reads EPEVTQTPSHQVTQMGQEVILRCVPISNHLYFYWYRQILGQKVEFLVSFYNNEISEKSEIFDDQFSVERPDGSNFTLKIRSTKLEDSAMYFCASSRSRDTEAFFGQGTRLTVV.

CDR3 in amino acids: CASSLGVGNTIYF. The DNA of the CDR3 is TGCGCCAGCAGCTTGGGAGTAGGAAACACCATATATTTT. The rearrangement links TRBV5-1 to TRBJ1-3, with D uncertain. V lost 0 bases to trimming and J lost 4 bases, with 5 bases between them. Germline values: CDR1 SGHRS, CDR2 YFSETQ. The CDR3 length is 13 residues.

The CDR3, as DNA: TGCGCCAGCAGCTTGGAGACGGGACAAGAGACCCAGTACTTC. As protein: CASSLETGQETQYF. This rearrangement joins TRBV5-1 to TRBJ2-5; tentatively, D is TRBD2 (5 bases). V lost 0 bases and J lost 2, with 8 bases in between. Germline V gene data show CDR1 as SGHRS and CDR2 as YFSETQ. The CDR3 extends over 14 amino acids.

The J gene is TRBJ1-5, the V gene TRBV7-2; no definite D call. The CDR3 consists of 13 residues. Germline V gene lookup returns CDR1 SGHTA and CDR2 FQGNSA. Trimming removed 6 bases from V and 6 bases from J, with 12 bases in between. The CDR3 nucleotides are TGTGCCAGCAGACTCGGAGGTCGTCAGCCCCAGCATTTT. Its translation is CASRLGGRQPQHF. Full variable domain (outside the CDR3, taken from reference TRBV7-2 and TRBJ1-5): GAGVSQSPSNKVTEKGKDVELRCDPISGHTALYWYRQSLGQGLEFLIYFQGNSAPDKSGLPSDRFSAERTGGSVSTLTIQRTQQEDSAVYLCASRLGGRQPQHFGDGTRLSIL.

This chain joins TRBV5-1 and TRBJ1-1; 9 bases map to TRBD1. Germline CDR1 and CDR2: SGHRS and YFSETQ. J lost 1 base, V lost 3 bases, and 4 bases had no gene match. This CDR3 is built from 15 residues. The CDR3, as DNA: TGCGCCAGCAGCTGGGGGGACAGGGAGAACACTGAAGCTTTCTTT. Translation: CASSWGDRENTEAFF. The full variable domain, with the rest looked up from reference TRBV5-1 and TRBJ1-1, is KAGVTQTPRYLIKTRGQQVTLSCSPISGHRSVSWYQQTPGQGLQFLFEYFSETQRNKGNFPGRFSGRQFSNSRSEMNVSTLELGDSALYLCASSWGDRENTEAFFGQGTRLTVV.

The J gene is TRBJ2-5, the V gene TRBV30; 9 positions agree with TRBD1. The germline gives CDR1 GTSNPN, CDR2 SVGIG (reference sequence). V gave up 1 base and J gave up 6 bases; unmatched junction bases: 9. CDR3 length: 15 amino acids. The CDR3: CAWSEGTGIGKTQYF. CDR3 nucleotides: TGTGCCTGGAGTGAGGGGACAGGGATCGGGAAGACCCAGTACTTC.

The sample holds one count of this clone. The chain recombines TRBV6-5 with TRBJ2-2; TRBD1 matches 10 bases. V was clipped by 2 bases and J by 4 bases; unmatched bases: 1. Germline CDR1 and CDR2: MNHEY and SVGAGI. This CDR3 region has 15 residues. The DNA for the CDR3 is TGTGCCAGCAGTTACGACAGGGGGCTCACCGGGGAGCTGTTTTTT. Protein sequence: CASSYDRGLTGELFF.

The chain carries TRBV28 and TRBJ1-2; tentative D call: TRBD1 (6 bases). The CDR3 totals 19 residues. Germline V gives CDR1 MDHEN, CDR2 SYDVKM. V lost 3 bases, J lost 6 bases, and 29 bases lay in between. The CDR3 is CASSFSVQGTRFLRNGYTF. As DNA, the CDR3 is TGTGCCAGCAGTTTTTCCGTCCAGGGGACTCGGTTTTTACGAAATGGCTACACCTTC.